This record covers a single T cell receptor beta chain. The data were produced by immunoSEQ multiplex PCR, yet TCRdb's version contains in-frame clones alone and is incomplete. Seen here are about 2 million clones, roughly 95% observed once, and the top ten hold 0.85% to 1.2%. Terminally differentiated effector memory CD45RA+ cells were left out of the naive CD8 fraction, which was CD45RO-negative and positively selected for CCR7. The sample belongs to a study of shared clonotypes between healthy human individuals. CDR1 and CDR2 from the germline V gene are LGHNA and YNFKEQ. V was clipped by 0 bases and J by 5 bases, with 8 bases between them. This CDR3 is built from 13 residues.

The chain combines TRBV4-2 with TRBJ2-7; tentatively, D is TRBD2 (6 bases). The source material was naive CD8+ T cells sorted from blood. This clonotype originated in a young man in good health. The CDR3 region has the DNA TGTGCCAGCAGCCAAGAACGGACTAACGAGCAGTACTTC. Translation gives CASSQERTNEQYF.